The 14 T cell receptor beta chains below come from one sample, sequenced in a study of PD-1 blockade in classical Hodgkin lymphoma. The time point: cycle 4 day 1 (C4D1), after more than five weeks of nivolumab. With no exception, relapse followed autologous stem cell transplantation in all patients, and brentuximab vedotin exposure varied. Only in-frame clones appear in the TCRdb table, and some are missing; sequencing was by immunoSEQ multiplex PCR. This table holds 50,000 or so clones, roughly 90% found once. Sample: peripheral blood mononuclear cells (PBMCs), taken before the fourth cycle of nivolumab. Receptors were obtained from a human donor with classical Hodgkin lymphoma.

This clone was observed once. CDR3 sequence reads: CASSSDGVGRNIQYF. CDR3 DNA sequence: TGTGCCAGCAGCTCGGACGGGGTGGGGAGAAACATTCAGTACTTC. This chain joins TRBV7-9 and TRBJ2-4; tentative D call: TRBD2 (5 bases). The length of the CDR3 is 15 residues. CDR1 and CDR2 from the germline V gene are SEHNR and FQNEAQ (reference sequence). Trimming left V 4 bases short and J 6 bases short, with 16 bases between.

The chain employs TRBV11-3 and TRBJ2-7; no clear D gene. Germline CDR1 is SGHNT and CDR2 is YENEEA. The CDR3 length is 13 residues. Trimming removed 4 bases from V and 2 bases from J, with 9 bases in between. In DNA, the CDR3 is TGTGCCAGCAGCTCCCCCGGGCCCTACGAGCAGTACTTC. It translates to CASSSPGPYEQYF.

The V and J genes are TRBV28 and TRBJ2-7, with 7 bases lining up with TRBD1. Trimming took 4 bases from V and 2 from J; bases not matched to a gene: 8. CDR1 and CDR2 (germline): MDHEN, SYDVKM. There are 15 residues in the CDR3. The CDR3: CASSSSDRNTYEQYF. The CDR3 region has the DNA TGTGCCAGCAGTTCCTCGGACAGGAATACCTACGAGCAGTACTTC.

This chain joins TRBV29-1 and TRBJ1-2; D is possibly TRBD1 (6 bases). The CDR3 length is 14 residues. Germline V gene lookup returns CDR1 SQVTM and CDR2 ANQGSEA. The V and J ends lost 0 bases and 4 bases respectively, with 12 bases between them. This CDR3 is CSVEEDEGVYGYTF. The CDR3 DNA sequence: TGCAGCGTTGAAGAGGACGAGGGGGTCTATGGCTACACCTTC. Complete variable domain (other parts from reference TRBV29-1 and TRBJ1-2): SAVISQKPSRDICQRGTSLTIQCQVDSQVTMMFWYRQQPGQSLTLIATANQGSEATYESGFVIDKFPISRPNLTFSTLTVSNMSPEDSSIYLCSVEEDEGVYGYTFGSGTRLTVV.

V gene TRBV19 combines with J gene TRBJ2-1; no firm D call. Germline loops: CDR1 LNHDA, CDR2 SQIVND (reference sequence). V was pared by 4 bases and J by 5 bases, with 9 bases between. The CDR3 extends over 13 amino acids. CDR3 DNA sequence: TGTGCCAGTAGTAGCCAATATAACAATGAGCAGTTCTTC. This codes for CASSSQYNNEQFF. Using reference TRBV19 and TRBJ2-1 for the parts outside the CDR3, the full variable domain is DGGITQSPKYLFRKEGQNVTLSCEQNLNHDAMYWYRQDPGQGLRLIYYSQIVNDFQKGDIAEGYSVSREKKESFPLTVTSAQKNPTAFYLCASSSQYNNEQFFGPGTRLTVL.

The chain combines TRBV9 with TRBJ2-1, with D tentatively TRBD1 or TRBD2 (5 bases each). Trimming removed 0 bases at V and 6 bases at J, with 16 bases between. The CDR3 covers 16 residues. CDR1 SGDLS and CDR2 YYNGEE come from the germline V gene. The CDR3 region has the DNA TGTGCCAGCAGCGTAGGGGGCGACTTAGGAGGCAATGAGCAGTTCTTC. Its translation is CASSVGGDLGGNEQFF.

This clone was counted only a few times. The CDR3 loop is CASSRRGSYYGYTF. The CDR3 DNA reads as TGTGCCAGCAGTCGTAGGGGGTCCTACTATGGCTACACCTTC. The chain carries TRBV28 and TRBJ1-2; tentatively, D is TRBD1 (6 bases). Germline assignment: CDR1 MDHEN and CDR2 SYDVKM. Trimming took off 5 bases at V and 3 bases at J, with 13 bases between the two ends. There are 14 residues in the CDR3.

This chain connects TRBV14 to TRBJ2-7, with 9 bases matching TRBD1. Germline lookup yields CDR1 SGHDN and CDR2 FVKESK. The CDR3 length is 15 residues. V was clipped by 4 bases and J by 1 base; unmatched bases: 5. The CDR3 here is CASSRGTGYSYEQYF. The CDR3 bases are TGTGCCAGCAGCCGAGGGACAGGGTATTCCTACGAGCAGTACTTC. The variable domain in full, with the rest retrieved from reference TRBV14 and TRBJ2-7, is EAGVTQFPSHSVIEKGQTVTLRCDPISGHDNLYWYRRVMGKEIKFLLHFVKESKQDESGMPNNRFLAERTGGTYSTLKVQPAELEDSGVYFCASSRGTGYSYEQYFGPGTRLTVT.

This chain uses TRBV25-1 with TRBJ1-2; no firm D call. In germline, CDR1 is MGHDK, CDR2 SYGVNS. V was trimmed by 3 bases and J by 2 bases, leaving 10 bases between them. CDR3 length equals 14 residues. CDR3 residues: CASSDPGTNYGYTF. The CDR3 coding sequence is TGTGCCAGCAGTGATCCGGGAACGAACTATGGCTACACCTTC.

The chain links TRBV5-6 to TRBJ2-1; D may be TRBD2 (6 bases). Germline values: CDR1 SGHDT, CDR2 YYEEEE. The CDR3 runs to 16 residues. V gave up 0 bases and J gave up 2 bases, with 12 bases separating them. In DNA, the CDR3 is TGTGCCAGCAGCTTGGAGGCGGGACTTACCTACAATGAGCAGTTCTTC. This gives the protein CASSLEAGLTYNEQFF.

The chain uses TRBV12-1 and TRBJ2-7; TRBD2 reflects the table's D call only, with no check against the DNA. TRBV12-1 is marked as a pseudogene. The CDR3 sequence is 18 residues long. The chain's CDR3 is CASSSGTSGIPLDYEQYF. For the CDR3, the DNA is TGTGCCAGCAGCTCCGGGACTAGCGGGATTCCGTTGGATTACGAGCAGTACTTC.

The chain joins TRBV7-9 to TRBJ1-1, with D maybe TRBD1 (6 bases). Trimming cost V 5 bases and J 4 bases, with 14 bases left between them. The germline V gene has CDR1 SEHNR and CDR2 FQNEAQ (reference sequence). This CDR3 has 14 amino acids. The CDR3, as DNA: TGTGCCAGCAGCCGATTTAGCAGGGGCACTGAAGCTTTCTTT. It translates to CASSRFSRGTEAFF.

The chain uses TRBV7-9 and TRBJ1-1; D is unresolved. The CDR3 consists of 12 residues. From germline, CDR1 is SEHNR and CDR2 FQNEAQ (reference sequence). V was shortened by 4 bases and J by 1 base, with 4 bases between the two germline ends. CDR3 bases: TGTGCCAGCAGCTGGGGGAACACTGAAGCTTTCTTT. Translated, it gives CASSWGNTEAFF.

This clone has just one count. The rearrangement joins TRBV4-1 to TRBJ2-5; a possible D gene is TRBD2 (5 bases). CDR1 MGHRA and CDR2 YSYEKL come from the germline V gene. V lost 1 base and J 5 bases, leaving 11 bases between the germline ends. CDR3 size: 14 residues. CDR3: CASSQGYWEETQYF. CDR3 DNA sequence: TGCGCCAGCAGCCAAGGGTACTGGGAGGAGACCCAGTACTTC.